This T cell receptor beta chain stems from a study of blood T cell repertoires in COVID-19. Study-level background: Samples came from the United States, Italy and Spain, spanning acute and convalescent COVID-19. From T cells, B-cell-depleted T cells, or PBMCs came the material, which was cDNA or gDNA.

Per the study methods: Estimates of nucleated cell counts were drawn from the amplification of reference gene primers. TCRdb's table, derived via immunoSEQ multiplex PCR, lists solely in-frame clones and lacks some. The DNA gave D and trimming, while V, J and clone size come from that table. The sample consists of about 320,000 clones, around 90% of them appearing once. Germline lookup yields CDR1 KGHDR and CDR2 SFDVKD. The J segment lost 5 bases and the V segment lost 9 bases, leaving 8 bases of the junction unmatched. The CDR3 consists of 14 residues. This clone has a handful of counts. Participants, about 18 to 90 years old, spanned 25 or so US areas.

Sequencing was performed on PBMCs or T cells enriched from blood (not recorded which). The clonotype was recovered from a man aged 55-75 years who had recovered from COVID-19. This chain connects TRBV24-1 to TRBJ2-2, with TRBD1 matching over 7 bases. The CDR3 nucleotides read TGTGCCACCTCCTGGACAGGCGGGACCGGGGAGCTGTTTTTT. As protein: CATSWTGGTGELFF.